Listed here is a single T cell receptor beta chain. The antigen is unknown. This sample is part of a study of cytomegalovirus exposure and HLA in healthy donors. In the study overall: A subsequent analysis reported that the 95 to 150 validation repertoires were produced on the same platform that had also been used for the roughly 670 first-cohort repertoires.

Method: immunoSEQ multiplex PCR; TCRdb's copy keeps in-frame clones and lacks some. The profile shows tens of thousands of clones, approximately 91% of them singletons. General observations from the study: Cytomegalovirus-associated TCR beta chains were listed, numbering 150 to 200. CMV antigen specificity was confirmed in vitro for three CMV-associated chains. TCR clusters originating in the first cohort tended to co-occur in the approximately 120 validation repertoires, according to a later analysis.

J was trimmed by 1 base and V by 4 bases; bases with no gene match: 8. This CDR3 contains 16 residues. Looked up from germline, CDR1 is MGHRA and CDR2 is YSYEKL. The chain is built from TRBV4-1 and TRBJ2-7; 9 nucleotides align to TRBD1. What was sequenced was PBMCs. This TCR was sampled from a man younger than 45 in good health and CMV-seronegative. CDR3 sequence: CASSPNPGTGSYEQYF. The CDR3 coding sequence is TGCGCCAGCAGCCCAAACCCCGGGACAGGGTCCTACGAGCAGTACTTC.